What follows describes a single T cell receptor (beta chain). The antigen remains unidentified. The data are from a study of vaccination and CD4 T cells after COVID-19. As for the study in general: No peptide, an HIV-1 Nef pool, or a CEFX pool was what each control culture received.

Study findings and constraints: Analysis covered relatively few convalescent patients and lacked any early post-infection timepoints.

Sequence data for DNA of cultured CD4+ T cells were generated by the Oncomine TCR Beta short-read assay. The genomic DNA was obtained from cultured CD4+ T cells by extraction with the QIAamp micro DNA kit. TCRdb re-analysed the PCR reads in MiXCR, keeping a single row per CDR3 protein. Among under 20,000 distinct CDR3 sequences, under 30% were seen once, and the ten largest hold 11%. Treatment denoted: roughly 10-day PBMC culture with coronavirus spike peptide pools or control peptides (ViraFEST assay). The authors cultured two million PBMCs per well with around 10 IU/ml IL-2 and 8 to 10 ug/ml peptide pools. The receptor's source is a human donor with COVID-19. Sequencing was carried out using cultured CD4+ T cells from blood.

The CDR3 region has the DNA TGTGCCAGTGAAGGGTGGGCAGGTGGGCAGCCCCAGCATTTT. Protein product: CASEGWAGGQPQHF. The J gene is TRBJ1-5, the V gene TRBV2; D is unresolved. CDR1 and CDR2 (germline): SNHLY, FYNNEI. CDR3 size: 14 residues. Trimming took off 9 bases at V and 7 bases at J, with 19 bases between the two ends.